This record concerns one T cell receptor beta chain sequence. Its target is unknown. RNA transcripts served as the template for amplifying TCR beta CDR3 regions. Primed by the HTBI set, a first-round RT-PCR was run on the TCR CDR3. Each CDR3 protein gets one entry after TCRdb re-called the multiplex PCR reads with MiXCR. Among about 500,000 distinct CDR3 sequences listed, around 17% were seen once. These data belong to a study of T cells in Graves' hyperthyroidism and ophthalmopathy. Whole-study context: Any treatment followed the collection of peripheral blood at initial diagnosis.

Study results and caveats: Blood samples included most of the expanded thyroid clonotypes exceeding 0.001.

Hyperthyroidism, newly diagnosed and lasting under 2 months, affected patients aged 18 to 65. The PBMCs were taken from more than 8 ml of fresh peripheral blood. Sequencing was performed on blood. The source is a woman aged 18-29 years with Graves' hyperthyroidism.

CDR3 in DNA: TGTGCCATCAGTGAGTTAGGCCCTGCCTCTGGGGCCAACGTCCTGACTTTC. This encodes CAISELGPASGANVLTF. The chain carries TRBV10-3 and TRBJ2-6; D unclear. CDR1 ENHRY and CDR2 SYGVKD come from the germline V gene. The CDR3 runs to 17 residues. The V end lost 1 base, the J end lost 0 bases, and 10 bases lay between the germline ends.